Sequencing of this T cell receptor beta chain was carried out in a study of shared clonotypes between healthy human individuals. Notes on this clone: Its antigen is not known.

Profiled with immunoSEQ multiplex PCR; TCRdb holds only in-frame clones, not every one. The sample contains about 2.3 million clones, approximately 90% of which appear only once. Study-wide findings and caveats: Clonotypes which were not shared had lower generation probabilities than clonotypes that all four donors shared.

CD4+ cell separation produced CD45RA+ naive and CD45RA-negative memory subsets. CDR3 length: 15 amino acids. V shed 10 bases and J 3 bases; nucleotides not matched to a gene: 11. Germline V gives CDR1 ENHRY, CDR2 SYGVKD. The sample was naive CD4+ T cells from PBMCs. Documented subset: CD45RA+ positively selected. This sequence joins TRBV10-3 and TRBJ1-5; 8 nucleotides agree with TRBD1. This TCR came from a man between 18 and 29 years old in good health. Some clones in this sample may be carry-over from other donors' samples. The CDR3 bases are TGTGCCACCGAAAAGTCGACAGGGGACAATCAGCCCCAGCATTTT. It is translated as CATEKSTGDNQPQHF.